This T cell receptor beta chain was found in a study of blood T cell repertoires in COVID-19. Study-level information: Samples taken during acute and convalescent COVID-19 were collected in the United States, Italy and Spain. PBMCs, B-cell-depleted T cells, or T cells provided the cDNA or gDNA that made up the material.

The study recruited people aged roughly 18 to 100 years across about two dozen US areas. Two negative PCRs, clearance, or symptom resolution were required of recovered Cohort 3 donors. Assay: immunoSEQ multiplex PCR; the TCRdb copy retains only in-frame clones and omits some. The sample consists of fewer than 250,000 clones, 70% to 85% of them appearing once. The CDR3 extends over 16 amino acids. With 2 bases removed from V and 5 bases from J, the gap between germline ends came to 13 bases. Germline V CDR1 and CDR2: SGHDN, FVKESK. The sequenced material came from PBMCs or T cells enriched from blood (not recorded which). The chain employs TRBV14 and TRBJ1-6; D perhaps matches TRBD1 (6 bases). The sequence was collected from a woman younger than 45 who had recovered from COVID-19. The CDR3 sequence: CASSQLTGEHNSPLHF. The CDR3 region has the DNA TGTGCCAGCAGCCAACTGACAGGTGAACATAATTCACCCCTCCACTTT.